Presented here are 26 T cell receptor beta chains from one specimen sequenced in a study of T cell responses to AZD1222 COVID-19 vaccine. The repertoire was sequenced with immunoSEQ multiplex PCR; TCRdb's copy has only in-frame clones and lacks some. The sample lists some 100,000 clones, roughly nine tenths occurring once. The sample here was peripheral blood, taken on day 0 of AZD1222 vaccination. These receptors all stem from an adult in good health.

The chain carries TRBV3-1 (or the pseudogene TRBV3-2) and TRBJ2-6; TRBD1 matches 7 bases. Looked up from germline, CDR1 is LGHDT and CDR2 is YNNKEL (reference sequence). The CDR3 contains 17 residues. V was clipped by 4 bases and J by 3 bases; unmatched bases: 9. For the CDR3, the DNA is TGTGCCAGCAGCCCAGTCCGACAGGGTTTTGGGGCCAACGTCCTGACTTTC. It encodes CASSPVRQGFGANVLTF.

CDR3 protein: CASSLGRGYGTDTQYF. DNA of the CDR3: TGTGCCAGCAGTTTGGGGCGGGGATATGGCACAGATACGCAGTATTTT. The chain uses TRBV28 and TRBJ2-3; D perhaps matches TRBD2 (6 bases). CDR1 and CDR2 from the germline V gene are MDHEN and SYDVKM. The CDR3 extends over 16 amino acids. V lost 3 bases, J lost 1 base, and 14 bases lay in between.

Regarding this clone: The sample has other DNA sequences that encode this CDR3 too. The genes are TRBV7-8 and TRBJ1-1; D unresolved. Germline V lookup: CDR1 SGHVS, CDR2 FQNEAQ. This CDR3 spans 13 amino acids. V dropped 2 bases and J dropped 0 bases, with 4 bases sitting between them. The CDR3 coding sequence is TGTGCCAGCAGCTTACAGGTGAACACTGAAGCTTTCTTT. It specifies CASSLQVNTEAFF.

This clone was observed a handful of times. The chain joins TRBV12-3 or TRBV12-4 to TRBJ1-4; maybe TRBD1 (5 bases). The CDR3 has 13 amino acids. V was trimmed by 7 bases and J by 8 bases, leaving 14 bases between them. The CDR3 is CASTLGRREKLFF. The CDR3 DNA is TGTGCCAGCACCCTGGGACGAAGAGAAAAACTGTTTTTT.

The rearrangement joins TRBV3-1 (or the pseudogene TRBV3-2) to TRBJ2-2, with 8 positions matching TRBD1. V was clipped by 2 bases and J by 7 bases; unmatched bases: 15. The CDR3 consists of 18 residues. Germline V lookup: CDR1 LGHDT, CDR2 YNNKEL (reference sequence). Written as DNA, the CDR3 is TGTGCCAGCAGCCAATGGTCGTCCCGGGACAGGCAAGGCGGGGAGCTGTTTTTT. Its translation: CASSQWSSRDRQGGELFF.

This clone was recorded once. This chain links TRBV3-1 (or the pseudogene TRBV3-2) with TRBJ2-3; D may be TRBD1 (6 bases). Trimming took 0 bases from V and 9 from J, leaving 10 bases between them. Germline CDR1 reads LGHDT; CDR2 reads YNNKEL (reference sequence). The CDR3 sequence is 13 residues long. CDR3 DNA sequence: TGTGCCAGCAGCCAAGATTGGCAGGGGACGCAGTATTTT. This sequence encodes CASSQDWQGTQYF.

This clone was counted a few times. This chain uses TRBV28 with TRBJ2-7; D possibly corresponds to TRBD2 (5 bases). V lost 6 bases, J lost 5 bases, and 17 bases lay in between. CDR1 MDHEN and CDR2 SYDVKM come from the germline V gene. This CDR3 comprises 14 residues. The CDR3 spells CASRGGREVDEQYF. CDR3 bases: TGTGCCAGCAGAGGAGGACGAGAGGTCGACGAGCAGTACTTC.

V and J are TRBV7-9 and TRBJ2-1; D call uncertain. The V gene lost 5 bases and the J gene lost 10 bases, with 9 bases spanning the gap. This CDR3 contains 11 residues. Germline CDR1 SEHNR, CDR2 FQNEAQ (reference sequence). CDR3 in amino acids: CASSPTREQFF. The DNA for the CDR3 is TGTGCCAGCAGCCCGACCAGGGAGCAGTTCTTC.

The chain joins TRBV10-3 to TRBJ2-2; possibly TRBD1 for D (5 bases). The CDR3 runs 15 residues. CDR1 and CDR2 (germline): ENHRY, SYGVKD. V was pared by 8 bases and J by 4 bases, with 17 bases between. The CDR3, as DNA: TGTGCCATCGCGACAGCCCAAGGAATCACCGGGGAGCTGTTTTTT. This codes for CAIATAQGITGELFF.

V gene TRBV13 combines with J gene TRBJ2-3, with TRBD2 matching 13 bases. V shed 5 bases, J shed 6 bases, and the junction held 5 bases outside the gene matches. CDR3 size: 15 residues. CDR1 is PRHDT and CDR2 is FYEKMQ in the germline V gene (reference sequence). CDR3 nucleotide sequence: TGTGCCAGCAGCCTCGGACTAGCGGGAGTCGATACGCAGTATTTT. This gives the protein CASSLGLAGVDTQYF.

The chain has TRBV7-8 and TRBJ2-2; D uncertain. The V gene lost 5 bases and the J gene lost 2 bases, with 9 bases spanning the gap. This CDR3 contains 14 residues. Looked up from germline, CDR1 is SGHVS and CDR2 is FQNEAQ. CDR3 region: CASSLKLNTGELFF. CDR3 coding DNA: TGTGCCAGCAGCCTTAAGCTAAACACCGGGGAGCTGTTTTTT.

V and J are TRBV7-9 and TRBJ2-5; D remains ambiguous. This CDR3 has 13 amino acids. V was trimmed by 1 base and J by 5 bases, leaving 8 bases between them. The V gene's germline CDR1 is SEHNR and CDR2 FQNEAQ (reference sequence). CDR3 in amino acids: CASSLDLLETQYF. CDR3 in DNA: TGTGCCAGCAGCTTAGACCTTCTGGAGACCCAGTACTTC.

The chain uses TRBV11-2 and TRBJ1-2; 10 bases are shared with TRBD1. The CDR3 is 16 residues long. The V gene's germline CDR1 is SGHAT and CDR2 FQNNGV. V shed 1 base, J shed 2 bases, and the junction held 4 bases outside the gene matches. The CDR3 DNA follows: TGTGCCAGCAGCTTAGGTAGGGGACAGGGGAACTATGGCTACACCTTC. Its protein product is CASSLGRGQGNYGYTF.

This clone was observed a few times. The chain links TRBV5-4 to TRBJ2-1; TRBD1 might be the D (8 bases). This CDR3 has 16 amino acids. The V and J ends lost 5 bases and 1 base respectively, with 16 bases between them. Germline CDR1 and CDR2: SGHNT and YYREEE (reference sequence). The CDR3 DNA follows: TGTGCCAGCAGTCCTGGACAGGGAGGGTCCTACAATGAGCAGTTCTTC. Amino acid sequence: CASSPGQGGSYNEQFF.

This clone has a handful of counts. The rearrangement joins TRBV5-1 to TRBJ2-1; 13 bases align to TRBD2. Germline V CDR1 and CDR2: SGHRS, YFSETQ. After removal of 2 bases from V and 5 bases from J, the junction contained 4 bases not matched to a gene. There are 16 residues in the CDR3. As DNA, the CDR3 is TGCGCCAGCAGCTTCAGGACTAGCGGGAGCGACAATGAGCAGTTCTTC. It is translated as CASSFRTSGSDNEQFF.

V is TRBV5-4 and J is TRBJ2-7, with D hard to call. This CDR3 comprises 14 residues. CDR1 and CDR2 from the germline V gene are SGHNT and YYREEE (reference sequence). Trimming cost V 0 bases and J 1 base, with 8 bases left between them. The CDR3 sequence: CASSLEVGSYEQYF. The CDR3 DNA reads TGTGCCAGCAGCTTGGAAGTTGGGTCCTACGAGCAGTACTTC.

Only one count was recorded for this clone. The rearrangement joins TRBV5-4 to TRBJ2-3; 8 nucleotides line up with TRBD2. This CDR3 comprises 16 residues. Germline-derived CDR1 and CDR2 are SGHNT and YYREEE (reference sequence). The ends lost 1 base at V and 5 bases at J; junction bases unmatched: 9. This CDR3 reads CASSLSAGGGEDTQYF. CDR3 DNA: TGTGCCAGCAGCTTGAGCGCGGGGGGAGGGGAAGATACGCAGTATTTT.

This chain links TRBV10-3 with TRBJ2-1, with 8 bases identical to TRBD1. V dropped 10 bases and J dropped 8; count of bases not matched to a gene: 10. Germline values: CDR1 ENHRY, CDR2 SYGVKD. This CDR3 is built from 13 residues. CDR3 DNA: TGTGCCACAGGACAGGGCCCCCTCCATGAGCAGTTCTTC. Amino acids: CATGQGPLHEQFF.

This clone showed up just once. V usage is TRBV5-4 and J usage is TRBJ2-5; D perhaps matches TRBD1 (6 bases). Germline CDR1 reads SGHNT; CDR2 reads YYREEE (reference sequence). The V end lost 1 base, the J end lost 0 bases, and 10 bases lay between the germline ends. This CDR3 has 15 amino acids. CDR3 sequence (DNA): TGTGCCAGCAGCTTGAAAGGGGGAAACCAAGAGACCCAGTACTTC. It translates to CASSLKGGNQETQYF.

A remark on this clone: Other DNA sequences in this sample translate to the same CDR3. The genes are TRBV19 and TRBJ2-7; 7 bases line up with TRBD1. Germline CDR1 LNHDA, CDR2 SQIVND (reference sequence). The CDR3 is 14 residues long. The V segment lost 1 base and the J segment 2 bases; nucleotides outside the gene matches: 2. CDR3 nucleotides: TGTGCCAGTAGTATAGGGGACAGAGCCTACGAGCAGTACTTC. Its translation: CASSIGDRAYEQYF.

This clone has only one observation. The chain joins TRBV28 to TRBJ1-5; unclear D gene. CDR1 MDHEN and CDR2 SYDVKM come from the germline V gene. V was clipped by 3 bases and J by 5 bases, with 23 bases between them. This CDR3 has 18 amino acids. The CDR3 nucleotides are TGTGCCAGCAGTTTCCGATGGCGTATCCTGGTGCCGGATCAGCCCCAGCATTTT. Its translation: CASSFRWRILVPDQPQHF.

This chain links TRBV28 with TRBJ2-7; TRBD1 matches at 8 bases. Germline-derived CDR1 and CDR2 are MDHEN and SYDVKM. The V segment lost 3 bases and the J segment 0 bases; nucleotides outside the gene matches: 4. The CDR3 sequence is 15 residues long. The CDR3 DNA follows: TGTGCCAGCAGTTTCCCGGGACAGGTCTCCTACGAGCAGTACTTC. Encoded protein: CASSFPGQVSYEQYF.

The chain combines TRBV5-4 with TRBJ2-3; the D gene is possibly TRBD1 (6 bases). Germline lookup yields CDR1 SGHNT and CDR2 YYREEE (reference sequence). The ends were cut back, 3 bases at V and 4 bases at J, with 15 bases in the middle. The CDR3 covers 15 residues. The CDR3 loop is CASSSKQGNADTQYF. The CDR3 bases are TGTGCCAGCAGCTCAAAACAGGGAAATGCAGATACGCAGTATTTT.

V gene TRBV3-1 (or the pseudogene TRBV3-2) combines with J gene TRBJ2-1, with TRBD2 identical over 7 bases. CDR1 is LGHDT and CDR2 is YNNKEL in the germline V gene (reference sequence). V dropped 6 bases and J dropped 8; count of bases not matched to a gene: 7. There are 13 residues in the CDR3. In DNA, the CDR3 is TGTGCCAGCAGGCTGGCGGGGAGGGATGAGCAGTTCTTC. It specifies CASRLAGRDEQFF.

The chain recombines TRBV7-9 with TRBJ2-2; D ambiguous. With 2 bases removed from V and 4 bases from J, the gap between germline ends came to 8 bases. The CDR3 is made up of 14 amino acids. Germline V gives CDR1 SEHNR, CDR2 FQNEAQ (reference sequence). The CDR3 DNA is TGTGCCAGCAGCTTACGGAGCGTCACCGGGGAGCTGTTTTTT. It yields the protein CASSLRSVTGELFF.

The chain is built from TRBV7-6 and TRBJ1-3, with no clear D. V was pared by 0 bases and J by 7 bases, with 16 bases between. CDR3 length: 16 amino acids. CDR1 is SGHVS, CDR2 FNYEAQ, per germline. CDR3 in DNA: TGTGCCAGCAGCTTAGCGCTAAATTCTCCGGGGAACACCATATATTTT. This sequence encodes CASSLALNSPGNTIYF.